This TCR beta chain was sequenced for a study of shared clonotypes between healthy human individuals. V dropped 4 bases and J dropped 3 bases, with 14 bases sitting between them. Germline CDR1 is SGHTS and CDR2 is YDEGEE. CDR3 size: 14 residues. In its sample, this clone was seen once. The antigen is not known. Study-level results: The donor pool, a small one, limited the genetic and exposure-history diversity represented.

Deep-level running was used for the assay. Libraries were prepared by immunoSEQ multiplex PCR; TCRdb keeps only in-frame clonotypes and omits some of them. The sample carries some 2,500,000 clones, 80% to 95% recorded once. Sequenced input: naive CD4+ T cells from PBMCs. Specified subset: CD45RA+ positively selected. The source of this sequence is a man younger than 35 in good health. Some clones in this sample may be carry-over from other donors' samples. The V call is TRBV5-8, the J call TRBJ2-7, with TRBD1 as a possible D gene (6 bases). The CDR3 DNA follows: TGTGCCAGCAGCGTTCAGGGGCCTATCTACGAGCAGTACTTC. This sequence encodes CASSVQGPIYEQYF.